Given below is one TCR beta chain in context. Its antigen is unidentified. The record originates from a study of CD8 T cells in ankylosing spondylitis. Study conclusions and caveats: Made up of 7 to 9 highly homologous variants, a TCR beta motif appeared characteristic of ankylosing spondylitis blood. Disease-linked clones proved CD8+ and comparatively uncommon in peripheral blood. In synovial fluid and blood from reactive arthritis, some motif variants were previously reported.

The authors made TCR beta libraries by quantitative 5'-RACE with molecular barcodes. TCRdb reanalysed the 5' RACE reads using MiXCR and keeps one entry per CDR3 protein. Of about 420,000 distinct CDR3 sequences listed, 20% to 25% were seen once; the top ten hold around 16%. The CDR3 has 15 residues. Per the germline V gene, CDR1 is KGHSH and CDR2 is LQKENI. V trimming: 6 bases; J trimming: 3 bases; junction bases outside the gene matches: 9. Sequences were obtained from blood, either unsorted or a sorted T cell fraction (not recorded which). The chain carries TRBV18 and TRBJ2-7, with TRBD1 matching 9 bases. The origin of this receptor is a male donor with ankylosing spondylitis. In DNA, the CDR3 is TGTGCCAGCTCGCAGGGACAGGGTTCGGGCTACGAGCAGTACTTC. Protein: CASSQGQGSGYEQYF.